The next 28 T cell receptor beta chains were all read from a single sample in a study of OX40 agonist ivuxolimab in advanced cancers. The repertoire was sequenced with immunoSEQ multiplex PCR; TCRdb's copy has only in-frame clones and lacks some. The profile covers 55,000 to 75,000 clones, with roughly four fifths appearing a single time and 1% taken by the ten largest. This material consisted of CD4+ or CD8+ T cells sorted from blood, taken in a trial of the OX40 agonist ivuxolimab. Receptors were obtained from an adult with an advanced solid tumor such as melanoma, head and neck, liver or kidney cancer.

The chain has TRBV6-1 and TRBJ1-1; the D is unclear. The germline gives CDR1 MNHNS, CDR2 SASEGT. The V and J ends lost 6 bases and 1 base respectively, with 9 bases between them. The CDR3 consists of 13 residues. In DNA, the CDR3 is TGTGCCAGCAGCTACGACTCGAACACTGAAGCTTTCTTT. As protein: CASSYDSNTEAFF.

This sequence joins TRBV11-2 and TRBJ1-5, with D uncertain. Germline CDR1 is SGHAT and CDR2 is FQNNGV. V was shortened by 1 base and J by 1 base, with 5 bases between the two germline ends. The CDR3 extends over 14 amino acids. CDR3 in DNA: TGTGCCAGCAGCTTAGGTCGCAGCAATCAGCCCCAGCATTTT. Amino acid sequence: CASSLGRSNQPQHF.

This clone has just one count. The chain uses TRBV7-8 and TRBJ1-2; 12 bases are shared with TRBD1. The CDR3 has 15 residues. The ends lost 4 bases at V and 5 bases at J; junction bases unmatched: 5. CDR1 SGHVS and CDR2 FQNEAQ come from the germline V gene. CDR3 in DNA: TGTGCCAGCAGCTCGGGGACAGGGGGCGGTTATGGCTACACCTTC. Its protein is CASSSGTGGGYGYTF.

This sequence joins TRBV7-2 and TRBJ2-3; 8 nucleotides align to TRBD2. Germline loops: CDR1 SGHTA, CDR2 FQGNSA. The V segment lost 5 bases and the J segment 3 bases; nucleotides outside the gene matches: 13. The CDR3 loop spans 17 amino acids. CDR3 amino acids: CASSLLTRGVGTDTQYF. The CDR3 DNA sequence: TGTGCCAGCAGCCTCCTCACGCGGGGGGTCGGTACAGATACGCAGTATTTT.

J is TRBJ2-4 and V is TRBV6-5, with D possibly matching TRBD2 (5 bases). Germline CDR1 is MNHEY and CDR2 is SVGAGI. This CDR3 has 13 residues. With 5 bases removed from V and 9 bases from J, the gap between germline ends came to 14 bases. CDR3 in amino acids: CASSPEAGFIQYF. The CDR3 DNA follows: TGTGCCAGCAGTCCGGAGGCTGGGTTCATTCAGTACTTC.

The J gene is TRBJ2-1, the V gene TRBV6-1; 10 bases are a match to TRBD2. The ends lost 3 bases at V and 2 bases at J; junction bases unmatched: 4. This CDR3 region has 16 residues. Germline CDR1 MNHNS, CDR2 SASEGT. The CDR3 is CASSERTSGAYNEQFF. The CDR3 DNA is TGTGCCAGCAGTGAGCGGACTAGCGGAGCCTACAATGAGCAGTTCTTC.

The chain uses TRBV14 and TRBJ2-2; unclear D gene. Germline V gene sequence: CDR1 SGHDN, CDR2 FVKESK. Trimming removed 1 base at V and 6 bases at J, with 9 bases between. The CDR3 is 14 amino acids. CDR3 amino acids: CASSQASMAGELFF. The CDR3 DNA reads TGTGCCAGCAGCCAAGCATCTATGGCCGGGGAGCTGTTTTTT.

The chain joins TRBV6-6 to TRBJ1-5; D not certain. The germline gives CDR1 MNHNY, CDR2 SVGAGI (reference sequence). The CDR3 runs to 15 residues. The germline V and J ends were trimmed by 2 bases and 5 bases, with 13 bases remaining between them. The CDR3 coding sequence is TGTGCCAGCAGTTACGGGCGGACTGAATATCAGCCCCAGCATTTT. This gives the protein CASSYGRTEYQPQHF.

In DNA, the CDR3 is TGTGCCAGCAGATATGGACAGGGTAAAACTGAAGCTTTCTTT. This encodes CASRYGQGKTEAFF. The V gene is TRBV6-6, the J gene TRBJ1-1; 8 bases are shared with TRBD1. Germline V gene lookup returns CDR1 MNHNY and CDR2 SVGAGI (reference sequence). The CDR3 extends over 14 amino acids. J gave up 5 bases and V 6 bases, and 8 bases lay outside the gene matches.

The chain employs TRBV10-3 and TRBJ2-7; D may match TRBD1 or TRBD2 (5 bases each). This CDR3 has 15 amino acids. The V and J ends lost 2 bases and 0 bases respectively, with 11 bases between them. Germline values: CDR1 ENHRY, CDR2 SYGVKD. The CDR3 DNA sequence: TGTGCCATCAGTGAGCCAGGGACGGTCTCCTACGAGCAGTACTTC. Translation gives CAISEPGTVSYEQYF.

The rearrangement joins TRBV28 to TRBJ1-5, with D possibly TRBD1 on 5 matching bases. The CDR3 sequence is 15 residues long. Trimming removed 4 bases from V and 4 bases from J, with 14 bases in between. Germline assignment: CDR1 MDHEN and CDR2 SYDVKM. The CDR3 region is CASSSPAGFNQPQHF. The CDR3 DNA sequence: TGTGCCAGCAGTTCACCAGCAGGGTTTAATCAGCCCCAGCATTTT.

The chain joins TRBV19 to TRBJ2-7, with 8 bases lining up with TRBD1. V shed 6 bases and J 0 bases; nucleotides not matched to a gene: 4. CDR3 length: 14 residues. CDR1 and CDR2 from the germline V gene are LNHDA and SQIVND (reference sequence). This chain's CDR3 is CASSLGQGSYEQYF. Here the CDR3 DNA reads TGTGCCAGTAGCCTTGGACAGGGCTCCTACGAGCAGTACTTC.

CDR3 sequence: CAISERVEAFF. The CDR3 DNA sequence: TGTGCCATCAGTGAGAGGGTTGAAGCTTTCTTT. V is TRBV10-3 and J is TRBJ1-1, with no clear D. V shed 2 bases and J shed 7 bases, with 5 bases lying between them. The CDR3 contains 11 residues. The V gene's germline CDR1 is ENHRY and CDR2 SYGVKD.

The chain employs TRBV2 and TRBJ2-4; perhaps TRBD1 as D (5 bases). With 3 bases removed from V and 0 bases from J, the gap between germline ends came to 15 bases. Germline values: CDR1 SNHLY, CDR2 FYNNEI. This CDR3 comprises 17 residues. CDR3 sequence reads: CASSDAGWKLAKNIQYF. The CDR3, as DNA: TGTGCCAGCAGTGACGCAGGGTGGAAGTTAGCCAAAAACATTCAGTACTTC.

In this sample, this clone turned up once. The chain joins TRBV5-1 to TRBJ2-7; D gene uncertain. CDR3 length: 14 residues. Germline V gene data show CDR1 as SGHRS and CDR2 as YFSETQ. Trimming cost V 4 bases and J 0 bases, with 11 bases left between them. The CDR3 sequence is CASSLDAHSYEQYF. CDR3 in DNA: TGCGCCAGCAGCCTGGACGCGCACTCCTACGAGCAGTACTTC.

The chain uses TRBV6-1 and TRBJ2-3, with D perhaps assigned TRBD1 or TRBD2 (5 bases each). The CDR3 spans 15 residues. Germline lookup yields CDR1 MNHNS and CDR2 SASEGT. Deletions cut 7 bases from V and 0 bases from J, with 14 bases between. CDR3: CASTPPGLSTDTQYF. DNA of the CDR3: TGTGCCAGCACCCCCCCGGGGCTAAGCACAGATACGCAGTATTTT.

V is TRBV9 and J is TRBJ1-5; tentatively, D is TRBD1 (5 bases). Trimming took off 0 bases at V and 1 base at J, with 8 bases between the two ends. Germline V gene data show CDR1 as SGDLS and CDR2 as YYNGEE. This CDR3 comprises 15 residues. In nucleotides, the CDR3 is TGTGCCAGCAGCGTAGGAGGGGAGAGCAATCAGCCCCAGCATTTT. Protein: CASSVGGESNQPQHF.

J is TRBJ1-4 and V is TRBV19; 7 bases fit TRBD1. The length of the CDR3 is 15 residues. CDR1 LNHDA and CDR2 SQIVND come from the germline V gene (reference sequence). V dropped 5 bases and J dropped 7; count of bases not matched to a gene: 10. The CDR3 DNA sequence: TGTGCCAGTAGTTCCACAGGGGTGAGAGGTGAAAAACTGTTTTTT. Amino acid sequence: CASSSTGVRGEKLFF.

This clone is a singleton in its sample. The chain links TRBV7-8 to TRBJ1-2; TRBD1 might be the D (5 bases). Germline CDR1 reads SGHVS; CDR2 reads FQNEAQ. V was cut by 0 bases and J by 5 bases, with 10 bases left in between. This CDR3 has 14 residues. CDR3 DNA: TGTGCCAGCAGCTTAGCAGGGGCTCGGTATGGCTACACCTTC. Translation gives CASSLAGARYGYTF. The entire variable domain, with the rest obtained from reference TRBV7-8 and TRBJ1-2, is as follows: GAGVSQSPRYKVAKRGQDVALRCDPISGHVSLFWYQQALGQGPEFLTYFQNEAQLDKSGLPSDRFFAERPEGSVSTLKIQRTQQEDSAVYLCASSLAGARYGYTFGSGTRLTVV.

This clone turned up a few times. This sequence joins TRBV7-5 and TRBJ2-5; the table's TRBD2 call for D was not verified on the DNA. TRBV7-5 is a recognized pseudogene. CDR3 length: 15 residues. CDR3 loop: CARSLGLAPGETQYF. The CDR3 DNA sequence: TGTGCCAGAAGCTTGGGACTAGCTCCTGGGGAGACCCAGTACTTC.

The V and J genes are TRBV18 and TRBJ1-3, with D hard to call. Trimming left V 0 bases short and J 0 bases short, with 12 bases between. The germline CDR1 and CDR2 sequences are KGHSH and LQKENI. The CDR3 is 17 amino acids. As DNA, the CDR3 is TGTGCCAGCTCACCACCACGAGCCGGAGGCTCTGGAAACACCATATATTTT. Translating gives CASSPPRAGGSGNTIYF.

The rearrangement joins TRBV6-6 to TRBJ2-2, with D possibly being TRBD1 (5 bases). The CDR3 sequence is 12 residues long. Germline values: CDR1 MNHNY, CDR2 SVGAGI (reference sequence). Between the trimmed V and J ends, which lost 6 bases and 8 bases, there was a span of 10 bases. In DNA, the CDR3 is TGTGCCAGCAGGGGTGGGGCGGGGGAGCTGTTTTTT. Protein: CASRGGAGELFF.

The chain recombines TRBV4-1 with TRBJ1-2; no definite D call. This CDR3 contains 16 residues. Per the germline V gene, CDR1 is MGHRA and CDR2 is YSYEKL. V shed 3 bases and J shed 2 bases, with 16 bases lying between them. CDR3 region: CASSQTELRLNYGYTF. The CDR3 region has the DNA TGCGCCAGCAGCCAGACGGAGCTCCGCTTGAACTATGGCTACACCTTC.

V usage is TRBV5-5 and J usage is TRBJ1-5, with D perhaps TRBD1 (5 bases). V was trimmed by 4 bases and J by 8 bases, leaving 13 bases between them. The V gene's germline CDR1 is SGHKS and CDR2 YYEKEE (reference sequence). This CDR3 is 13 amino acids long. CDR3 bases: TGTGCCAGCAGCAGAAGGGGAGTAGAGCCCCAGCATTTT. Residues: CASSRRGVEPQHF.

The chain uses TRBV19 and TRBJ1-3; D remains unclear. Deletions cut 3 bases from V and 1 base from J, with 7 bases between. This CDR3 region has 14 residues. Germline V gives CDR1 LNHDA, CDR2 SQIVND (reference sequence). DNA of the CDR3: TGTGCCAGTAGTATTTCCCTTTCTGGAAACACCATATATTTT. As protein: CASSISLSGNTIYF.

The V and J genes are TRBV19 and TRBJ2-6, with D perhaps TRBD2 (5 bases). Germline assignment: CDR1 LNHDA and CDR2 SQIVND (reference sequence). The V gene lost 1 base and the J gene lost 1 base, with 8 bases spanning the gap. CDR3 length: 16 amino acids. CDR3 nucleotide sequence: TGTGCCAGTAGTATAGTAGGCGGGTCTGGGGCCAACGTCCTGACTTTC. It codes for CASSIVGGSGANVLTF.

This clone was recorded only once. The gene calls are TRBV11-3 and TRBJ2-3, with 11 bases identical to TRBD2. This CDR3 is 16 amino acids long. J lost 2 bases, V lost 4 bases, and 5 bases had no gene match. Germline V CDR1 and CDR2: SGHNT, YENEEA. The CDR3 DNA is TGTGCCAGCAGCTCCATTAGCGGGGGGGACACAGATACGCAGTATTTT. This codes for CASSSISGGDTDTQYF.

This clone was detected once. The V call is TRBV5-6, the J call TRBJ2-3; 11 positions match TRBD1. The CDR3 sequence is 15 residues long. Germline V lookup: CDR1 SGHDT, CDR2 YYEEEE. Trimming cost V 4 bases and J 3 bases; bases outside gene matches: 4. The CDR3 nucleotides read TGTGCCAGCAGCGGGGACAGGGGGGGTACAGATACGCAGTATTTT. This sequence encodes CASSGDRGGTDTQYF. Together with reference TRBV5-6 and TRBJ2-3, the CDR3 gives the full variable domain: DAGVTQSPTHLIKTRGQQVTLRCSPKSGHDTVSWYQQALGQGPQFIFQYYEEEERQRGNFPDRFSGHQFPNYSSELNVNALLLGDSALYLCASSGDRGGTDTQYFGPGTRLTVL.